A selection of T cell receptor beta chains follows, all from one sample in a study of blood T cell repertoires in COVID-19. Libraries were prepared by immunoSEQ multiplex PCR; TCRdb keeps only in-frame clonotypes and omits some of them. The repertoire includes approximately 50,000 clones, around 90% of them detected once, and around 30% sits in the top ten. Sequences were obtained from peripheral blood. Every receptor here comes from a woman aged 80 or older with acute or convalescent COVID-19. Both conserved end residues are part of each CDR3. A D gene is named only where the DNA matches it firmly. Only some rows state a clone size, as once, few, many or a class for expanded clones.

d_gene	v_gene	abundance	j_gene	CDR3aa	CDR3nt
.	TRBV28	.	TRBJ1-2	CATVANYGYTF	TGTGCCACCGTAGCCAACTATGGCTACACCTTC
.	TRBV6-5	few	TRBJ1-1	CASSYAPTGDTEAFF	TGTGCCAGCAGTTACGCACCTACAGGTGACACTGAAGCTTTCTTT
TRBD1	TRBV19	.	TRBJ2-1	CASSWNRGLSYNEQFF	TGTGCCAGTAGTTGGAACAGGGGGCTATCCTACAATGAGCAGTTCTTC
TRBD2	TRBV7-9	.	TRBJ2-4	CASSTSAKANIQYF	TGTGCCAGCAGCACTAGCGCCAAAGCAAACATTCAGTACTTC
.	TRBV5-4	once	TRBJ2-3	CASTPNRGAPNTQYF	TGTGCCAGCACTCCCAATCGGGGGGCGCCTAATACGCAGTATTTT
.	TRBV7-2	.	TRBJ2-6	CASSLGWGRAYSGANVLTF	TGTGCCAGCAGCTTAGGATGGGGCAGGGCGTACTCTGGGGCCAACGTCCTGACTTTC
.	TRBV2	.	TRBJ2-5	CASSAGPRQAPYQETQYF	TGTGCCAGCAGTGCTGGACCCAGACAGGCTCCGTACCAAGAGACCCAGTACTTC
TRBD1	TRBV5-1	few	TRBJ2-7	CASSSRDSSYEQYF	TGCGCCAGCAGCTCCCGGGACAGCTCCTACGAGCAGTACTTC
.	TRBV3-1/TRBV3-2	.	TRBJ2-5	CASSQSPPRETQYF	TGTGCCAGCAGCCAAAGCCCGCCACGAGAGACCCAGTACTTC
.	TRBV3-1/TRBV3-2	.	TRBJ2-5	CASSQRGGGSTQYF	TGTGCCAGCAGCCAAAGGGGGGGAGGGTCGACCCAGTACTTC
TRBD1	TRBV19	.	TRBJ2-3	CASTPGQQADTQYF	TGTGCCAGTACTCCGGGACAGCAGGCAGATACGCAGTATTTT
TRBD1	TRBV12-3/TRBV12-4	once	TRBJ1-1	CASSTGAEAFF	TGTGCCAGCAGCACAGGGGCTGAAGCTTTCTTT
TRBD1	TRBV28	once	TRBJ2-1	CASSLPSGDRGRDEQFF	TGTGCCAGCAGTTTACCCTCCGGGGACAGAGGTCGGGATGAGCAGTTCTTC
.	TRBV5-1	.	TRBJ2-3	CASSLAIPSADTQYF	TGCGCCAGCAGCTTGGCCATACCGAGCGCAGATACGCAGTATTTT
TRBD2	TRBV2	.	TRBJ2-3	CASSGGTSGGSTDTQYF	TGTGCCAGCAGTGGTGGGACTAGCGGGGGGAGCACAGATACGCAGTATTTT
TRBD1	TRBV6-5	.	TRBJ1-2	CASSYSRGQGWDGYTF	TGTGCCAGCAGTTACTCGAGGGGACAGGGATGGGATGGCTACACCTTC
TRBD1	TRBV14	.	TRBJ2-7	CASSRDRDSYEQYF	TGTGCCAGCAGTAGGGACAGGGACTCCTACGAGCAGTACTTC
TRBD1	TRBV29-1	.	TRBJ2-5	CSVESTGGSETQYF	TGCAGCGTTGAATCTACAGGGGGCTCGGAGACCCAGTACTTC
TRBD1	TRBV4-1	.	TRBJ1-1	CASSQDNTGVNTEAFF	TGCGCCAGCAGCCAAGATAACACAGGGGTAAACACTGAAGCTTTCTTT
.	TRBV4-1	.	TRBJ1-2	CASSQEGGRVDYGYTF	TGCGCCAGCAGCCAAGAGGGGGGTCGGGTCGACTATGGCTACACCTTC
TRBD1	TRBV3-1/TRBV3-2	.	TRBJ2-5	CASSPTGAETQYF	TGTGCCAGCAGCCCGACAGGGGCCGAGACCCAGTACTTC
.	TRBV19	.	TRBJ1-5	CASSIDIQEGRPQHF	TGTGCCAGTAGTATAGATATCCAGGAGGGACGGCCCCAGCATTTT